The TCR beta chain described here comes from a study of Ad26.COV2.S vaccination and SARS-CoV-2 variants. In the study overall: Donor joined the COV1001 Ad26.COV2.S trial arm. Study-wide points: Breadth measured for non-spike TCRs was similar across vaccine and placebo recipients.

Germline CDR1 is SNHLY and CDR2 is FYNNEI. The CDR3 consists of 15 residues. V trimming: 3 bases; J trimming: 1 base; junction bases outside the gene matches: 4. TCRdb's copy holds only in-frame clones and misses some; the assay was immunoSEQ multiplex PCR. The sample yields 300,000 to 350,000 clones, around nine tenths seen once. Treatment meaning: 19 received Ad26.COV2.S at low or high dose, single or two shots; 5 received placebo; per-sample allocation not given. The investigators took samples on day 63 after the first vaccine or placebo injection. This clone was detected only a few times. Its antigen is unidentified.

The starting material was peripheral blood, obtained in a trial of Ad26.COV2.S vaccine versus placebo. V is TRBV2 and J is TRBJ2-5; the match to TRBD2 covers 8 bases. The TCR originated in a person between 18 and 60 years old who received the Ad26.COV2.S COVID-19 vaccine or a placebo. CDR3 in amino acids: CASSDGRGVQETQYF. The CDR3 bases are TGTGCCAGCAGTGACGGGCGGGGGGTCCAAGAGACCCAGTACTTC.